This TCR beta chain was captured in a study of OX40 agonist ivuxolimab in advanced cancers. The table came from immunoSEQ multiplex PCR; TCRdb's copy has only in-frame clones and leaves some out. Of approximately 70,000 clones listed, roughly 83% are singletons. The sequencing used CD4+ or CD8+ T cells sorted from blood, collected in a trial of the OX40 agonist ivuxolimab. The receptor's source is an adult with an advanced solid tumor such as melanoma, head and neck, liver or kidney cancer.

The CDR3 loop is CASGSRERQFF. The DNA for the CDR3 is TGTGCCAGCGGGTCGAGGGAGAGGCAGTTCTTC. The chain carries TRBV7-9 and TRBJ2-1; tentative D call: TRBD2 (5 bases). V lost 8 bases to trimming and J lost 12 bases, with 14 bases between them. CDR3 size: 11 residues. Germline CDR1 reads SEHNR; CDR2 reads FQNEAQ (reference sequence).